The 29 T cell receptor beta chains listed next were all sequenced from one sample in a study of blood T cell repertoires in COVID-19 (dated by TCRdb to the early 2020s). The library relied on the immunoSEQ multiplex PCR assay. Not all clones reach the TCRdb copy of this immuneACCESS table, which keeps in-frame sequences only. Checked studies attribute under half of the gap to unresolved V genes and leave the rest unexplained. For this sample there are under 200,000 clones; around 85% appear just once. The ten largest clones take up 5.6% of the sample. Sample: PBMCs or T cells enriched from blood (not recorded which). These receptors all stem from a woman aged 40-49 years with acute COVID-19.

The chain carries TRBV12-3 or TRBV12-4 and TRBJ1-1; D ambiguous. This CDR3 region has 12 residues. V gave up 8 bases and J gave up 1 base, with 8 bases separating them. The CDR3 protein is CASLGPNTEAFF. The DNA for the CDR3 is TGTGCCAGCCTGGGCCCGAACACTGAAGCTTTCTTT.

Details on this clone: Other DNA sequences from this sample encode an identical CDR3 as well. The V call is TRBV13, the J call TRBJ2-7, with 9 bases fitting TRBD2. The V and J ends lost 0 bases and 7 bases, in that order; junction bases with no gene match: 7. Germline lookup yields CDR1 PRHDT and CDR2 FYEKMQ (reference sequence). This CDR3 is 15 amino acids long. This CDR3 reads CASSLGAGGHQEQYV. DNA of the CDR3: TGTGCCAGCAGCTTAGGGGCGGGGGGGCATCAGGAGCAGTACGTC.

This chain joins TRBV5-1 and TRBJ1-1; 11 bases line up with TRBD1. Per the germline V gene, CDR1 is SGHRS and CDR2 is YFSETQ. The CDR3 consists of 17 residues. With 0 bases clipped from V and 2 bases from J, the junction kept 6 bases outside the gene matches. The CDR3 here is CASSLAWGQGENTEAFF. CDR3 nucleotides: TGCGCCAGCAGCTTGGCTTGGGGACAGGGGGAAAACACTGAAGCTTTCTTT.

The chain couples TRBV27 to TRBJ2-7, with 7 bases aligning to TRBD1. The CDR3 consists of 15 residues. Germline V lookup: CDR1 MNHEY, CDR2 SMNVEV (reference sequence). The V gene end was trimmed by 3 bases and the J gene end by 4 bases; junction bases not matched to a gene: 9. The DNA of the CDR3 is TGTGCCAGCAGTTTCTCGGACAGGCGCATATACGAGCAGTACTTC. Translation: CASSFSDRRIYEQYF.

The gene calls are TRBV11-3 and TRBJ2-2; TRBD1 matches 9 bases. The CDR3 has 16 amino acids. The V gene's germline CDR1 is SGHNT and CDR2 YENEEA. Trimming removed 4 bases from V and 4 bases from J; junction bases left unmatched: 7. This CDR3 is CASSSRGTGSTGELFF. CDR3 DNA: TGTGCCAGCAGCTCCCGGGGGACAGGGTCCACCGGGGAGCTGTTTTTT.

CDR3 DNA: TGTGCCAGCAGCCCCGGGGGGACTCAAAACTATGGCTACACCTTC. It codes for CASSPGGTQNYGYTF. The J gene is TRBJ1-2, the V gene TRBV7-9; D is perhaps TRBD1 (5 bases). Germline V gene data show CDR1 as SEHNR and CDR2 as FQNEAQ (reference sequence). This CDR3 region has 15 residues. Trimming took 5 bases from V and 2 from J, leaving 15 bases between them.

This clone was seen only a few times. The chain joins TRBV7-9 to TRBJ2-1; 12 bases match TRBD2. The V gene's germline CDR1 is SEHNR and CDR2 FQNEAQ (reference sequence). The CDR3 is made up of 16 amino acids. The V segment lost 5 bases and the J segment 3 bases; nucleotides outside the gene matches: 5. For the CDR3, the DNA is TGTGCCAGCAGCCGAGGACTAGCGGGGTACTACAATGAGCAGTTCTTC. This encodes CASSRGLAGYYNEQFF.

The chain joins TRBV18 to TRBJ1-2, with D maybe TRBD1 (6 bases). Trimming left V 2 bases short and J 4 bases short, with 17 bases between. The CDR3 extends over 16 amino acids. Germline assignment: CDR1 KGHSH and CDR2 LQKENI. The DNA for the CDR3 is TGTGCCAGCTCACCAAGGTTGCCTGCAGGGGCCTATGGCTACACCTTC. Translating it yields CASSPRLPAGAYGYTF.

This clone was found a few times. Within the sample, other DNA sequences also encode this same CDR3. The chain has TRBV5-1 and TRBJ1-6, with 8 bases lining up with TRBD1. V lost 0 bases and J lost 8; bases outside the gene matches: 4. Germline loops: CDR1 SGHRS, CDR2 YFSETQ. The length of the CDR3 is 15 residues. The CDR3 protein is CASSLAGGRDSPLHF. CDR3 nucleotides: TGCGCCAGCAGCTTGGCAGGGGGCCGAGATTCACCCCTCCACTTT.

The rearrangement links TRBV2 to TRBJ2-3; D may be TRBD2 (6 bases). Trimming took 3 bases from V and 3 from J, leaving 10 bases between them. Germline values: CDR1 SNHLY, CDR2 FYNNEI. CDR3 length: 14 amino acids. This CDR3 reads CASSEGGPTDTQYF. CDR3 DNA: TGTGCCAGCAGTGAGGGGGGTCCGACAGATACGCAGTATTTT.

The V call is TRBV19, the J call TRBJ1-2; the match to TRBD1 covers 12 bases. The CDR3 has 16 residues. Germline V gene data show CDR1 as LNHDA and CDR2 as SQIVND (reference sequence). V dropped 5 bases and J dropped 8; count of bases not matched to a gene: 12. The CDR3 reads CASSPGTGGAKRGYTF. In DNA form, the CDR3 reads TGTGCCAGTAGTCCGGGGACAGGGGGCGCAAAAAGAGGCTACACCTTC.

V is TRBV5-1 and J is TRBJ1-4, with D perhaps TRBD1 (5 bases). Per germline, CDR1 SGHRS and CDR2 YFSETQ. The CDR3 extends over 16 amino acids. Trimming removed 3 bases from V and 3 bases from J, with 15 bases in between. The CDR3 DNA follows: TGCGCCAGCAGCTCCCCAGACAGTGACTCTAATGAAAAACTGTTTTTT. It translates to CASSSPDSDSNEKLFF.

CDR3 bases: TGTGCCAGCTCCACTAGCGGACCTTACAATGAGCAGTTCTTC. Its protein is CASSTSGPYNEQFF. The chain is built from TRBV7-9 and TRBJ2-1; 8 bases agree with TRBD2. Germline CDR1 reads SEHNR; CDR2 reads FQNEAQ (reference sequence). With V trimmed by 8 bases and J by 4 bases, 7 bases remained unmatched. The CDR3 runs 14 residues.

V usage is TRBV14 and J usage is TRBJ1-2, with 7 bases that match TRBD1. The junction had 6 bases not matched to a gene; V was cut back by 5 bases and J by 3 bases. CDR1 SGHDN and CDR2 FVKESK come from the germline V gene. The CDR3 runs to 14 residues. Here the CDR3 DNA reads TGTGCCAGCAGCATAGACAGGGTGGACTATGGCTACACCTTC. The encoded protein is CASSIDRVDYGYTF.

CDR3 residues: CASSPKITGYVQYV. The CDR3 nucleotides are TGTGCCAGCAGCCCGAAAATTACAGGGTACGTGCAGTACGTC. The chain is built from TRBV27 and TRBJ2-7; D might be TRBD1 (6 bases). The germline CDR1 and CDR2 sequences are MNHEY and SMNVEV (reference sequence). This CDR3 has 14 residues.

This clone has ten or more counts. CDR3 sequence (DNA): TGCGCCAGCAGCCCCCCCCTAGGCACCGCGCTCAACTATGGCTACACCTTC. Translation: CASSPPLGTALNYGYTF. V is TRBV4-1 and J is TRBJ1-2, with no clear D. The CDR3 sequence is 17 residues long. V shed 4 bases and J shed 2 bases, with 20 bases lying between them. Germline V CDR1 and CDR2: MGHRA, YSYEKL.

The rearrangement uses TRBV18 and TRBJ1-1; D gene ambiguous. Trimming removed 6 bases from V and 3 bases from J, with 11 bases in between. The germline V gene encodes CDR1 KGHSH and CDR2 LQKENI. The CDR3 contains 13 residues. This CDR3 is CASSAGAYTEAFF. Written as DNA, the CDR3 is TGTGCCAGCTCTGCGGGAGCTTACACTGAAGCTTTCTTT.

The chain links TRBV3-1 (or the pseudogene TRBV3-2) to TRBJ1-6; D remains ambiguous. This CDR3 contains 14 residues. Germline CDR1 is LGHDT and CDR2 is YNNKEL (reference sequence). Trimming left V 1 base short and J 8 bases short, with 9 bases between. The DNA of the CDR3 is TGTGCCAGCAGCCAAGCTACCCCTTATTCACCCCTCCACTTT. Protein sequence: CASSQATPYSPLHF.

As to this clone: A junction end diverges from the germline sequence, so it may reflect a read error. The J gene is TRBJ1-2, the V gene TRBV13; 8 nucleotides align to TRBD1. CDR1 and CDR2 from the germline V gene are PRHDT and FYEKMQ (reference sequence). The CDR3 spans 15 residues. CDR3 in amino acids: CASSLGSDRAYGYTF. The CDR3 DNA is TGTGCCAGCAGCCTAGGATCGGACAGGGCCTATGGCTACACCTTC.

The rearrangement uses TRBV19 and TRBJ2-1, with D maybe TRBD2 (5 bases). Per germline, CDR1 LNHDA and CDR2 SQIVND (reference sequence). This CDR3 contains 12 residues. The CDR3 is CATAENYNEQFF. The CDR3, as DNA: TGTGCAACAGCGGAGAACTACAATGAGCAGTTCTTC.

The chain joins TRBV19 to TRBJ1-5, with 8 bases that match TRBD1. Germline CDR1 LNHDA, CDR2 SQIVND (reference sequence). The CDR3 length is 15 residues. J was trimmed by 2 bases and V by 4 bases; bases with no gene match: 4. CDR3 in DNA: TGTGCCAGTAGTACCAGGGGGCTAGGCAATCAGCCCCAGCATTTT. Translating gives CASSTRGLGNQPQHF.

J is TRBJ2-1 and V is TRBV7-9; no firm D call. The CDR3 sequence is 14 residues long. CDR1 is SEHNR and CDR2 is FQNEAQ in the germline V gene (reference sequence). V lost 2 bases and J lost 9, with 14 bases in between. Here the CDR3 DNA reads TGTGCCAGCAGCTTATACGCGTATCGAGGTGAGCAGTTCTTC. It encodes CASSLYAYRGEQFF.

V and J are TRBV7-3 and TRBJ2-7, with TRBD1 matching over 9 bases. This CDR3 region has 14 residues. Germline loops: CDR1 SGHTA, CDR2 FQGTGA. The V segment lost 7 bases and the J segment 2 bases; nucleotides outside the gene matches: 6. CDR3 protein: CASNPNRGPYEQYV. CDR3 sequence (DNA): TGTGCCAGCAACCCTAACAGGGGGCCCTACGAGCAGTACGTC.

This chain connects TRBV19 to TRBJ2-2; 12 bases fit TRBD1. With 8 bases clipped from V and 7 bases from J, the junction kept 11 bases outside the gene matches. Germline CDR1 LNHDA, CDR2 SQIVND (reference sequence). This CDR3 spans 16 amino acids. The CDR3 spells CASSKGQGANVGELFF. The CDR3 region has the DNA TGTGCCAGTTCAAAGGGACAGGGGGCGAATGTCGGGGAGCTGTTTTTT.

The chain is built from TRBV19 and TRBJ1-2; no reliable D call. Germline V CDR1 and CDR2: LNHDA, SQIVND (reference sequence). The CDR3 is 16 amino acids. V was trimmed by 1 base and J by 5 bases, leaving 17 bases between them. CDR3 protein: CASSIGHTLRRYGYTF. CDR3 DNA sequence: TGTGCCAGTAGTATAGGGCACACATTGAGGCGTTATGGCTACACCTTC.

The rearrangement links TRBV19 to TRBJ1-2; 7 bases line up with TRBD1. The CDR3 has 13 amino acids. CDR1 is LNHDA and CDR2 is SQIVND in the germline V gene (reference sequence). V lost 6 bases to trimming and J lost 2 bases; unmatched junction nucleotides: 3. The CDR3 loop reads CASRRDRNYGYTF. The CDR3 bases are TGTGCCAGTAGGCGGGACAGAAACTATGGCTACACCTTC. Together with reference TRBV19 and TRBJ1-2, the CDR3 gives the full variable domain: DGGITQSPKYLFRKEGQNVTLSCEQNLNHDAMYWYRQDPGQGLRLIYYSQIVNDFQKGDIAEGYSVSREKKESFPLTVTSAQKNPTAFYLCASRRDRNYGYTFGSGTRLTVV.

The chain has TRBV11-3 and TRBJ2-3; 10 positions agree with TRBD1. Germline V CDR1 and CDR2: SGHNT, YENEEA. After removal of 4 bases from V and 2 bases from J, the junction contained 3 bases not matched to a gene. The CDR3 is made up of 15 amino acids. The CDR3, as DNA: TGTGCCAGCAGCTGGGGACAGGGGAACACAGATACGCAGTATTTT. It translates to CASSWGQGNTDTQYF.

This clone was seen a single time. The chain carries TRBV7-2 and TRBJ1-2; the D is unclear. V lost 3 bases and J 7 bases, leaving 15 bases between the germline ends. From germline, CDR1 is SGHTA and CDR2 FQGNSA. The CDR3 consists of 14 residues. The CDR3 region has the DNA TGTGCCAGCAGCTTCCAGTCGGGGTTGTCTGGCTACACCTTC. Protein sequence: CASSFQSGLSGYTF.

The chain carries TRBV12-3 or TRBV12-4 and TRBJ2-3; no firm D call. V was cut by 5 bases and J by 0 bases, with 6 bases left in between. The CDR3 covers 13 residues. The CDR3 reads CASSPLSTDTQYF. CDR3 in DNA: TGTGCCAGCAGTCCCCTTAGCACAGATACGCAGTATTTT.